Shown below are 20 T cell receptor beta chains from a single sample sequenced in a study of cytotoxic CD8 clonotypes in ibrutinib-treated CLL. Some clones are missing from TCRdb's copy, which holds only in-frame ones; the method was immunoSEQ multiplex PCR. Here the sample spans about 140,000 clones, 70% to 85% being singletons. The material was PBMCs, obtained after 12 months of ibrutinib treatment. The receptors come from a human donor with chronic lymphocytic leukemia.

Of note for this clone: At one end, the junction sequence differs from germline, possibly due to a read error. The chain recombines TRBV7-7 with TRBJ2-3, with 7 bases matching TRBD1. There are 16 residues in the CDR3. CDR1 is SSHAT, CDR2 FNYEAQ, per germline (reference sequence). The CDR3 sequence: CASSLGPGQRTDTQYF. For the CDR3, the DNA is TGTGCTAGCAGCTTGGGACCGGGACAGCGCACAGATACGCAGTATTTT.

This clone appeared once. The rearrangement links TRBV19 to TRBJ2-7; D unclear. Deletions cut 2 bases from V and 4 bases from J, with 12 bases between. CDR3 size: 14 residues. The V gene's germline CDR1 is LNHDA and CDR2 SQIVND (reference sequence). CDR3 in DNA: TGTGCCAGTAGTATAACTTTGTGGGATTACGAGCAGTACTTC. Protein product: CASSITLWDYEQYF.

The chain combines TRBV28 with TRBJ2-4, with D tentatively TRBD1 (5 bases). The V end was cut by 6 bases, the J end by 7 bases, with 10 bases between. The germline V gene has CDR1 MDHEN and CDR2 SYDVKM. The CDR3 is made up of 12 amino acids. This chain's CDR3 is CASRRQRNIQYF. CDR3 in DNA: TGTGCCAGCAGGCGACAGAGGAACATTCAGTACTTC. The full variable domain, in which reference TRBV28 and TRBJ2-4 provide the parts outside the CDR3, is DVKVTQSSRYLVKRTGEKVFLECVQDMDHENMFWYRQDPGLGLRLIYFSYDVKMKEKGDIPEGYSVSREKKERFSLILESASTNQTSMYLCASRRQRNIQYFGAGTRLSVL.

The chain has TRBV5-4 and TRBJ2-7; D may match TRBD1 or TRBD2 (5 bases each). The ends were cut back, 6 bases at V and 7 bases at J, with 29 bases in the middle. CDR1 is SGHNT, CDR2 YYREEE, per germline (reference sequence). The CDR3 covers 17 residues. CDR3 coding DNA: TGTGCCAGCACCAGTACTATCCCCGGGACGGTAGCTAGGGAGCAGTACTTC. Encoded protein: CASTSTIPGTVAREQYF.

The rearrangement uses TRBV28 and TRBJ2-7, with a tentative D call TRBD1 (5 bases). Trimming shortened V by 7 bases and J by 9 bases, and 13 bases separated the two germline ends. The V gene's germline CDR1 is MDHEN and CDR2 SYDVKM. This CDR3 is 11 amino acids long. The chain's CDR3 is CASTLLDMQYF. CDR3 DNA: TGTGCCAGCACCCTCCTGGACATGCAGTACTTC.

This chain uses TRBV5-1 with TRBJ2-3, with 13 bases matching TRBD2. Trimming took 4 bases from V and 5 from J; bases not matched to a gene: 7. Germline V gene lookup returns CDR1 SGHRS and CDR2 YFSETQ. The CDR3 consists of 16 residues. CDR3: CASSRGLAGPGDTQYF. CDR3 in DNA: TGCGCCAGCAGCCGGGGACTAGCGGGGCCAGGAGATACGCAGTATTTT. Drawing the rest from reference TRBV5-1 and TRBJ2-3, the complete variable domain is KAGVTQTPRYLIKTRGQQVTLSCSPISGHRSVSWYQQTPGQGLQFLFEYFSETQRNKGNFPGRFSGRQFSNSRSEMNVSTLELGDSALYLCASSRGLAGPGDTQYFGPGTRLTVL.

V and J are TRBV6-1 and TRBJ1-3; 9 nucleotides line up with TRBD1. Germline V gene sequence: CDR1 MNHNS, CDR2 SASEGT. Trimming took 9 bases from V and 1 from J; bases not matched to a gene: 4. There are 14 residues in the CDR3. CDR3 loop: CASTGGWSGNTIYF. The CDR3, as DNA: TGTGCCAGTACAGGGGGCTGGTCTGGAAACACCATATATTTT.

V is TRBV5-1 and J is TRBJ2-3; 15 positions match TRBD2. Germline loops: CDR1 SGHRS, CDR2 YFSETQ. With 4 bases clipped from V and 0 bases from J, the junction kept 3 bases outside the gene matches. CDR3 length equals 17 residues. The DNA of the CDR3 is TGCGCCAGCAGCAAGGGACTAGCGGGGGGTAGCACAGATACGCAGTATTTT. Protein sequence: CASSKGLAGGSTDTQYF.

CDR3 DNA sequence: TGTGCAAGTCGCTCATGGACACTCGAAAGCTCCTACAATGAGCAGTTCTTC. It translates to CASRSWTLESSYNEQFF. The chain couples TRBV12-2 to TRBJ2-1; whether TRBD1, the table's D call, matches the DNA was not checked. TRBV12-2 is shown as a pseudogene. CDR3 length equals 17 residues.

The CDR3 sequence: CASSLAALSETQYF. CDR3 nucleotides: TGTGCCAGCAGCTTAGCGGCCTTATCGGAGACCCAGTACTTC. The J gene is TRBJ2-5, the V gene TRBV7-2; no clear D gene. The CDR3 is 14 residues long. Germline V gives CDR1 SGHTA, CDR2 FQGNSA. With 0 bases removed from V and 5 bases from J, the gap between germline ends came to 10 bases.

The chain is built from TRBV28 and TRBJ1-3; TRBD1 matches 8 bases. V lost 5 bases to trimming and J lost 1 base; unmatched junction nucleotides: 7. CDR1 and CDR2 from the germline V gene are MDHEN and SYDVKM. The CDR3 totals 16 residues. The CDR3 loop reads CASSPTGEGSGNTIYF. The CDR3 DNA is TGTGCCAGCAGTCCGACAGGGGAGGGGTCTGGAAACACCATATATTTT.

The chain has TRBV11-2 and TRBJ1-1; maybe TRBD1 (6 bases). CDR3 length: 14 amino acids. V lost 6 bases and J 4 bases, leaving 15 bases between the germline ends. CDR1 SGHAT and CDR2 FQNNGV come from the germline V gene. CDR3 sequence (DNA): TGTGCCAGCAGACACGGGGGGCTGGTCACTGAAGCTTTCTTT. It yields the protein CASRHGGLVTEAFF.

CDR3 DNA sequence: TGTGCCAGCAGTTACGGGGGGAGGAACACCATATATTTT. Protein: CASSYGGRNTIYF. The rearrangement joins TRBV6-5 to TRBJ1-3; D might be TRBD1 (5 bases). V dropped 2 bases and J dropped 7 bases, with 9 bases sitting between them. The CDR3 extends over 13 amino acids. Germline V lookup: CDR1 MNHEY, CDR2 SVGAGI.

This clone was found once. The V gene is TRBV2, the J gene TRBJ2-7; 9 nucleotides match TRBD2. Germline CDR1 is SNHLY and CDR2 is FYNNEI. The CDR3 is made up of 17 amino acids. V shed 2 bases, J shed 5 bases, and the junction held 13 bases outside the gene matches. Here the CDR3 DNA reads TGTGCCAGCAGTGAAAGATACGGGGCGGGAGGGCTCCACGAGCAGTACTTC. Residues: CASSERYGAGGLHEQYF.

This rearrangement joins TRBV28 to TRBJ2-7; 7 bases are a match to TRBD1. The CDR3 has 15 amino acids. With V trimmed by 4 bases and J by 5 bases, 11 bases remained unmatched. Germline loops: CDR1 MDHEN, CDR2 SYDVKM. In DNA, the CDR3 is TGTGCCAGCAGTTCACGGGTACAGGGGAACAACGAGCAGTACTTC. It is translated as CASSSRVQGNNEQYF.

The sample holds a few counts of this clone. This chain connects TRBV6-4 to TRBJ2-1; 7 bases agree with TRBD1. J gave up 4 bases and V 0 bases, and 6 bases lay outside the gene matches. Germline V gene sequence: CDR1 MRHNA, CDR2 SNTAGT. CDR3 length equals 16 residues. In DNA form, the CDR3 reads TGTGCCAGCAGTGACTCACCCGGGACAGATTACAATGAGCAGTTCTTC. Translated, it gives CASSDSPGTDYNEQFF.

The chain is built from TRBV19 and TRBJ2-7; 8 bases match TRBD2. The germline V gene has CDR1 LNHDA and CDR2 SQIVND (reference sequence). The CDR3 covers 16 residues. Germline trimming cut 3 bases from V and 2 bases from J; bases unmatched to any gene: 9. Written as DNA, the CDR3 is TGTGCCAGTAGTATGTCTCTCCTAGCGGGTCCCTACGAGCAGTACTTC. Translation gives CASSMSLLAGPYEQYF. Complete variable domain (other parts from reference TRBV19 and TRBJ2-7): DGGITQSPKYLFRKEGQNVTLSCEQNLNHDAMYWYRQDPGQGLRLIYYSQIVNDFQKGDIAEGYSVSREKKESFPLTVTSAQKNPTAFYLCASSMSLLAGPYEQYFGPGTRLTVT.

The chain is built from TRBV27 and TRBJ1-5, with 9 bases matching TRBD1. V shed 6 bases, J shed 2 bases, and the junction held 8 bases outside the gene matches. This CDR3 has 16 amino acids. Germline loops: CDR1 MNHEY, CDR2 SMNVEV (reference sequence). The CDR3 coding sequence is TGTGCCAGCAGCCCAGGACAGGGGAAGGGCAATCAGCCCCAGCATTTT. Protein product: CASSPGQGKGNQPQHF.

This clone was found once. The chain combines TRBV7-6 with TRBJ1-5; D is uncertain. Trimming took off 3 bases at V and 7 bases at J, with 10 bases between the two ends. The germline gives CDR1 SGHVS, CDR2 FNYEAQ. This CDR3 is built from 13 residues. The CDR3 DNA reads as TGTGCCAGCAGCTTGGGCGAGGGCCAGCCCCAGCATTTT. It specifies CASSLGEGQPQHF.

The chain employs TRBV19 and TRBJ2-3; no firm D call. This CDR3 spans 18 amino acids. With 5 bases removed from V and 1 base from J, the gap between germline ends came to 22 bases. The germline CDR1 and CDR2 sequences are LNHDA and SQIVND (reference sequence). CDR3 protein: CASSDRAETILGTDTQYF. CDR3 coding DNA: TGTGCCAGTAGTGACCGGGCGGAAACTATTTTGGGCACAGATACGCAGTATTTT.